These 11 T cell receptor beta chains originate from one sample sequenced in a study of response to subunit inactivated influenza vaccine. TCRdb used MiXCR to reprocess the RT-PCR reads, holding one entry per CDR3 protein. The sample contains 500,000 or so distinct CDR3 sequences, about 10% of which appear only once. This specimen consisted of PBMCs from blood, obtained 45 days after vaccination. Receptors were obtained from a man in his forties or fifties who received an inactivated influenza vaccine.

This clonotype was detected many times. The genes are TRBV6-5 and TRBJ2-7; D tentatively fits TRBD1 or TRBD2 (5 bases each). CDR3 length: 14 residues. CDR1 MNHEY and CDR2 SVGAGI come from the germline V gene. V was cut by 3 bases and J by 2 bases, with 11 bases left in between. This CDR3 reads CASSYRGTTYEQYF. For the CDR3, the DNA is TGTGCCAGCAGTTATCGAGGGACCACCTACGAGCAGTACTTC.

This clonotype was seen more than once but under ten times. V is TRBV12-3 or TRBV12-4 and J is TRBJ1-2; 7 positions match TRBD1. With V trimmed by 4 bases and J by 3 bases, 2 bases remained unmatched. The CDR3 runs 13 residues. The CDR3, as DNA: TGTGCCAGCAGTTCCAGGGGGTACTATGGCTACACCTTC. This codes for CASSSRGYYGYTF.

The table lists this clonotype with a few counts. This rearrangement joins TRBV7-2 to TRBJ2-3; no reliable D call. The V end was cut by 4 bases, the J end by 5 bases, with 10 bases between. The CDR3 runs 13 residues. The germline V gene has CDR1 SGHTA and CDR2 FQGNSA. The CDR3 sequence: CASSSADGDTQYF. The CDR3 DNA reads TGTGCCAGCAGCTCCGCAGACGGAGATACGCAGTATTTT.

This clonotype was recorded only once. The V and J genes are TRBV3-1 and TRBJ2-4; 7 nucleotides agree with TRBD2. CDR3 size: 16 residues. V was pared by 3 bases and J by 8 bases, with 13 bases of the junction left unmatched. Germline loops: CDR1 LGHDT, CDR2 YNNKEL (reference sequence). In nucleotides, the CDR3 is TGTGCCAGCAGCCAGGCCGGGACTACCCTAGGGGACATTCAGTACTTC. Translated: CASSQAGTTLGDIQYF.

Comment on this clonotype: A much larger clone differs from this one at a single base, so this may be a read error. The chain carries TRBV3-1 and TRBJ2-3; no firm D call. The CDR3 length is 13 residues. Germline V gives CDR1 LGHDT, CDR2 YNNKEL (reference sequence). DNA for the CDR3: TGTACCAGCAGCCAAGGTGGCGCAGATACGCAGTATTTT. This sequence encodes CTSSQGGADTQYF.

The chain employs TRBV7-6 and TRBJ2-5; 9 bases map to TRBD1. V trimming: 1 base; J trimming: 2 bases; junction bases outside the gene matches: 5. From germline, CDR1 is SGHVS and CDR2 FNYEAQ. The CDR3 is made up of 16 amino acids. The CDR3 reads CASSLEGTGTQETQYF. The CDR3 nucleotides read TGTGCCAGCAGCTTAGAAGGGACAGGGACACAAGAGACCCAGTACTTC.

The chain joins TRBV6-5 to TRBJ2-3; D remains ambiguous. V was pared by 0 bases and J by 2 bases, with 9 bases between. Germline assignment: CDR1 MNHEY and CDR2 SVGAGI. The CDR3 covers 15 residues. The CDR3 sequence: CASSYSRTNTDTQYF. In DNA, the CDR3 is TGTGCCAGCAGTTACTCGAGGACCAACACAGATACGCAGTATTTT.

This clonotype has just a few counts. The chain carries TRBV11-2 and TRBJ2-4, with D possibly being TRBD1 or TRBD2 (5 bases each). The CDR3 sequence is 17 residues long. CDR1 is SGHAT and CDR2 is FQNNGV in the germline V gene. V lost 2 bases to trimming and J lost 2 bases, with 16 bases between them. The CDR3 reads CASSLSTGKGPKNIQYF. For the CDR3, the DNA is TGTGCCAGCAGCTTATCGACGGGGAAGGGGCCCAAAAACATTCAGTACTTC.

V and J are TRBV7-2 and TRBJ2-1, with 7 bases that match TRBD1. The CDR3 is made up of 15 amino acids. V gave up 4 bases and J gave up 5 bases; unmatched junction bases: 8. CDR1 is SGHTA, CDR2 FQGNSA, per germline. CDR3 coding DNA: TGTGCCAGCAGCTCCCAACAGGGGAGAAACAATGAGCAGTTCTTC. This translates into CASSSQQGRNNEQFF.

The rearrangement links TRBV5-5 to TRBJ1-4; D ambiguous. This CDR3 is 13 amino acids long. The V gene lost 5 bases and the J gene lost 4 bases, with 9 bases spanning the gap. The V gene's germline CDR1 is SGHKS and CDR2 YYEKEE (reference sequence). The CDR3 coding sequence is TGTGCCAGCAGTAGGACCATTAATGAAAAACTGTTTTTT. This translates into CASSRTINEKLFF.

This clonotype has a count of ten or more. The chain combines TRBV11-2 with TRBJ1-4; weak D call: TRBD1 (5 bases). Germline loops: CDR1 SGHAT, CDR2 FQNNGV. The CDR3 runs to 18 residues. V lost 0 bases and J lost 7, with 21 bases in between. The CDR3 sequence: CASSLERAGHPGGEKLFF. CDR3 DNA: TGTGCCAGCAGCTTAGAACGGGCAGGGCACCCAGGCGGTGAAAAACTGTTTTTT.